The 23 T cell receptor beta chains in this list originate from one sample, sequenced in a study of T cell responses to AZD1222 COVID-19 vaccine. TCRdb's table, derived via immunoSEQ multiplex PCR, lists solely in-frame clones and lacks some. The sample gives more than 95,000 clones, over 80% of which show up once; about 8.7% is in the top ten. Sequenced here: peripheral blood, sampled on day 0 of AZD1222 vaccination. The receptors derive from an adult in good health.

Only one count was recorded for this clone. The CDR3 sequence is CASSLHSGTGELFF. CDR3 coding DNA: TGTGCCAGTAGTCTTCACTCGGGCACCGGGGAGCTGTTTTTT. J is TRBJ2-2 and V is TRBV19; D not resolved. The V gene lost 5 bases and the J gene lost 4 bases, with 11 bases spanning the gap. This CDR3 is 14 amino acids long. Germline CDR1 and CDR2: LNHDA and SQIVND (reference sequence). Together with reference TRBV19 and TRBJ2-2, the CDR3 gives the full variable domain: DGGITQSPKYLFRKEGQNVTLSCEQNLNHDAMYWYRQDPGQGLRLIYYSQIVNDFQKGDIAEGYSVSREKKESFPLTVTSAQKNPTAFYLCASSLHSGTGELFFGEGSRLTVL.

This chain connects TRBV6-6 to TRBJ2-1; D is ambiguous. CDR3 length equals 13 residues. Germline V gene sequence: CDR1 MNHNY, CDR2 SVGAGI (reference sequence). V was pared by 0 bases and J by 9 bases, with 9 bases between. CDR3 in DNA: TGTGCCAGCAGTTACTCGGGGTTGGGTGAGCAGTTCTTC. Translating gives CASSYSGLGEQFF.

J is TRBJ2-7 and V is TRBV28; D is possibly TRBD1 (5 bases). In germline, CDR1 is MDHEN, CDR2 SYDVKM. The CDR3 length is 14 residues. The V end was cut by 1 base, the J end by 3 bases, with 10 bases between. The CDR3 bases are TGTGCCAGCAGTTTATTGGTGGGGCGCTACGAGCAGTACTTC. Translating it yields CASSLLVGRYEQYF.

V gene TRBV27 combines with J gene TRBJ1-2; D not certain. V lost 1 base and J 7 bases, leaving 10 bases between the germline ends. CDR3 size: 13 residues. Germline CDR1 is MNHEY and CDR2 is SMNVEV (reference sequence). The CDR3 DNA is TGTGCCAGCAGTTTATATAAGGGTTTTGGCTACACCTTC. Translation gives CASSLYKGFGYTF.

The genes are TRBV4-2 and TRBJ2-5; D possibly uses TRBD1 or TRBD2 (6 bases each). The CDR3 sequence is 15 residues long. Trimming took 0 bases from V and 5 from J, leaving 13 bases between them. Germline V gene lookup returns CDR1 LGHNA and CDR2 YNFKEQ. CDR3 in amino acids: CASSQEGGAKETQYF. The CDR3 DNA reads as TGTGCCAGCAGCCAAGAGGGGGGCGCGAAGGAGACCCAGTACTTC.

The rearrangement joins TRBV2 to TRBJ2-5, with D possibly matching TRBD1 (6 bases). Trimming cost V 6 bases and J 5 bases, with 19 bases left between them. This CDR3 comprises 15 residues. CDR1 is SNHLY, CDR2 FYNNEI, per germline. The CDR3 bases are TGTGCCAGCAGGATTTTGACAGGCGTGGGGGAGACCCAGTACTTC. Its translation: CASRILTGVGETQYF.

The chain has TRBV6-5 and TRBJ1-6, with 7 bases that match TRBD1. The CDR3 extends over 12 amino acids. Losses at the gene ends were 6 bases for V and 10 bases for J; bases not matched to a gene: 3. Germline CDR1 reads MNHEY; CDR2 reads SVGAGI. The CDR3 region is CASSNRGSPLHF. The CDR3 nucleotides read TGTGCCAGCAGCAACAGGGGATCACCCCTCCACTTT.

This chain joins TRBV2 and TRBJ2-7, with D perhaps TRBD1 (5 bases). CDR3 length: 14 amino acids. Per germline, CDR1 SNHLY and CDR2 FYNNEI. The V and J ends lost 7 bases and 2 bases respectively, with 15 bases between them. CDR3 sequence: CASTLDQGTYEQYF. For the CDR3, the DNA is TGTGCCAGCACCCTGGATCAGGGAACCTACGAGCAGTACTTC.

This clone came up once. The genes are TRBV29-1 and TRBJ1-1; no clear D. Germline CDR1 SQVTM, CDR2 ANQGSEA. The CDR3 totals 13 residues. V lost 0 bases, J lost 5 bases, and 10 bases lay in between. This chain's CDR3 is CSVEDLGRTEAFF. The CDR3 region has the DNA TGCAGCGTTGAAGACCTCGGACGGACTGAAGCTTTCTTT.

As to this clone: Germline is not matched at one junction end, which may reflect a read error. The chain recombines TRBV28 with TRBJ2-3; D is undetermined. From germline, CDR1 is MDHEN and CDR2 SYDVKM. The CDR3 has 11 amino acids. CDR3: CVSSQLDTQYF. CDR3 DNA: TGTGTCAGCAGTCAATTGGATACGCAGTATTTT.

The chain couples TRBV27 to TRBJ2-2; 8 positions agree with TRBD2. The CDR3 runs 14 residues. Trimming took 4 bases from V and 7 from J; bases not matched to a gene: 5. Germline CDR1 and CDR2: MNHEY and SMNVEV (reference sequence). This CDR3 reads CASSSRRGGGELFF. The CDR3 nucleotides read TGTGCCAGCAGTTCCCGTCGGGGGGGCGGGGAGCTGTTTTTT.

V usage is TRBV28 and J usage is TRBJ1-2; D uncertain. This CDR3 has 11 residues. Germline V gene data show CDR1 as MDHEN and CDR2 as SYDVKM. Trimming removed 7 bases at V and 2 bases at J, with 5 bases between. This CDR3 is CASIQNYGYTF. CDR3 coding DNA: TGTGCCAGCATTCAGAACTATGGCTACACCTTC.

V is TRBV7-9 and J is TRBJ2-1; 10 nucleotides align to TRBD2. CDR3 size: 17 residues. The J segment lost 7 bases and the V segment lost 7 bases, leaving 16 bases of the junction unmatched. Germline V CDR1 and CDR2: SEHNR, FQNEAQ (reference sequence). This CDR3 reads CASTSTLGLAGENEQFF. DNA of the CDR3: TGTGCCAGCACCTCCACACTGGGGCTAGCGGGAGAAAATGAGCAGTTCTTC.

The CDR3, as DNA: TGTGCCAGCAGCATAAGCCGGGACGACGGCGAGCAGTACTTC. Translated, it gives CASSISRDDGEQYF. The chain is built from TRBV7-2 and TRBJ2-7; either TRBD1 or TRBD2 may fit D (5 bases each). Looked up from germline, CDR1 is SGHTA and CDR2 is FQGNSA. The V gene lost 5 bases and the J gene lost 6 bases, with 17 bases spanning the gap. The CDR3 runs to 14 residues.

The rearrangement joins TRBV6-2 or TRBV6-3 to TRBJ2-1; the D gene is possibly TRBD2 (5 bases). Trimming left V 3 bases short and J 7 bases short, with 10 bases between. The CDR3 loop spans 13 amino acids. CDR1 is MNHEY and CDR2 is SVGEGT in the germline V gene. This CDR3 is CASSYREFNEQFF. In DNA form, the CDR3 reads TGTGCCAGCAGTTATAGGGAGTTTAATGAGCAGTTCTTC.

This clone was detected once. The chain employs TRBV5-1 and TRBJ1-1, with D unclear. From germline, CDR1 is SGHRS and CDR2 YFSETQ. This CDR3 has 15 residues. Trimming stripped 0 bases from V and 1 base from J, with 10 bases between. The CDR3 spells CASSLVVAGNTEAFF. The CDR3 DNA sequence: TGCGCCAGCAGCTTGGTAGTCGCGGGGAACACTGAAGCTTTCTTT.

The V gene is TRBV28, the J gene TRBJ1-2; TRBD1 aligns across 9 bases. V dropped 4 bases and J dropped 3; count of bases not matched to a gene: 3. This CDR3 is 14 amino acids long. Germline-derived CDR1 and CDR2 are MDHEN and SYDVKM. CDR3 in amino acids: CASSSGTGYYGYTF. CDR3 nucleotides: TGTGCCAGCAGTTCCGGGACAGGGTACTATGGCTACACCTTC.

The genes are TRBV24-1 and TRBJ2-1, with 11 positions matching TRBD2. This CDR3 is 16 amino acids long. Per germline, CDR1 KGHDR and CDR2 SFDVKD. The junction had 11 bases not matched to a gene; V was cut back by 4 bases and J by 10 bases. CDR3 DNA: TGTGCCACCAGTGACTTATTAGCGGGGGGGCTCGAGGAGCAGTTCTTC. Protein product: CATSDLLAGGLEEQFF.

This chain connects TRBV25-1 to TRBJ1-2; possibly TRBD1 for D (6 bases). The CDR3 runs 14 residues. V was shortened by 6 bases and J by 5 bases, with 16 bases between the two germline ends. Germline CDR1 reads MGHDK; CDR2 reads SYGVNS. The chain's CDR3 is CASSDPRQDYGYTF. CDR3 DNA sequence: TGTGCCAGCAGCGACCCCCGACAGGATTATGGCTACACCTTC.

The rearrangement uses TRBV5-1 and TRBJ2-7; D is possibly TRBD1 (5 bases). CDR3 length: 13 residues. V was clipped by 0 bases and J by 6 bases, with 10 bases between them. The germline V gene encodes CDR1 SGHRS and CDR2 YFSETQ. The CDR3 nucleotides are TGCGCCAGCAGCTTGGTACAGGCTGGCGAGCAGTACTTC. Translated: CASSLVQAGEQYF. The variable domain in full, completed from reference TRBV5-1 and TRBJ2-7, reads KAGVTQTPRYLIKTRGQQVTLSCSPISGHRSVSWYQQTPGQGLQFLFEYFSETQRNKGNFPGRFSGRQFSNSRSEMNVSTLELGDSALYLCASSLVQAGEQYFGPGTRLTVT.

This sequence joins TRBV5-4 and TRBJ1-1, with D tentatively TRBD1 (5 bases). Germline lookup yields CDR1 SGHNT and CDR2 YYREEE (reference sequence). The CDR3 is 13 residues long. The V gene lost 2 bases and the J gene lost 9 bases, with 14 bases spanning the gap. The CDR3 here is CASSFQGTRKAFF. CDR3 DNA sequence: TGTGCCAGCAGCTTCCAGGGAACGAGAAAAGCTTTCTTT.

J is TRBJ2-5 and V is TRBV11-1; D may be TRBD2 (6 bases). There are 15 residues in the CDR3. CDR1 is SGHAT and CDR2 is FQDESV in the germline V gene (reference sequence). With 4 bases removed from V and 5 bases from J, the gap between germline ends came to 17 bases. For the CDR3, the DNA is TGTGCCAGCAGCTCTTTCGGAGGGTTAGAGGAGACCCAGTACTTC. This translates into CASSSFGGLEETQYF.

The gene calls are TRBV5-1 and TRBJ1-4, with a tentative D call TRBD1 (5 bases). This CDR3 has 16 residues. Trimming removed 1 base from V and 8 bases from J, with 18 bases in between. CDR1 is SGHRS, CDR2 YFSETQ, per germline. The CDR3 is CASSLSSGGSREKLFF. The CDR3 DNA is TGCGCCAGCAGCTTGTCCTCCGGGGGGTCTCGGGAAAAACTGTTTTTT.